Detailed here is one TCR beta chain. This sample was taken from a study of cytomegalovirus exposure and HLA in healthy donors. The CDR3 consists of 11 residues. Germline assignment: CDR1 SGHVS and CDR2 FQNEAQ. The V and J ends lost 8 bases and 2 bases respectively, with 6 bases between them. Primers for the PCR totalled 60 Vbeta and 13 Jbeta. Profiled with immunoSEQ multiplex PCR; TCRdb holds only in-frame clones, not every one. In the table there are around 150,000 clones, around 75% of which are singletons. The TCR comes from a man aged 35 to 55 in good health and CMV-seronegative. The source material was PBMCs. This chain uses TRBV7-8 with TRBJ1-2; no reliable D call. The CDR3 loop reads CASGLNYGYTF. CDR3 coding DNA: TGTGCCAGCGGCCTGAACTATGGCTACACCTTC.